The sequence of this T cell receptor (beta chain) was determined in a study of T-cell memory formation after mild COVID-19. Study results and caveats: Pre-infection memory contained some responding clones, which suggested that cross-reactive memory had joined. Contracting clones localized mainly to CM and EM when CD4+ and mainly to EMRA when CD8+.

This clonotype occurred a few times. Its antigen is unknown. The germline V gene encodes CDR1 MNHNY and CDR2 SVGAGI (reference sequence). The V gene lost 4 bases and the J gene lost 3 bases, with 8 bases spanning the gap. CDR3 length: 13 residues. TCRdb fed the 5' RACE reads into MiXCR, producing one record per CDR3 protein. The table records roughly 380,000 distinct CDR3 sequences, 25% to 30% of them present only once. This clonotype was obtained from an adult woman who had mild COVID-19 (a few samples of this study predate the infection). Cell type and time point are not known. The chain recombines TRBV6-6 with TRBJ2-3, with D tentatively TRBD1 (5 bases). The sample comprised PBMCs or a T cell subset sorted from them (not recorded which). The CDR3 sequence: CASSFRQTDTQYF. CDR3 in DNA: TGTGCCAGCAGTTTCCGACAGACAGATACGCAGTATTTT.